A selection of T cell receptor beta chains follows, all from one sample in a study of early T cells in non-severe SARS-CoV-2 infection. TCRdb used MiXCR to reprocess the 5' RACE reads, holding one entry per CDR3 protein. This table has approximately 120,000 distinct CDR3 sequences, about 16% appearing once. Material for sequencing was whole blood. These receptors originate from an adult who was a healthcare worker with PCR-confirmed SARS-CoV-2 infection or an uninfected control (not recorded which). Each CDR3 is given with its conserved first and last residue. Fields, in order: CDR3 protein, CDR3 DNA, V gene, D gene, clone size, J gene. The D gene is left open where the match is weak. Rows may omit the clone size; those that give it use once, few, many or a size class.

CASSLEFVGHSGANVLTF | TGTGCCAGCAGCTTGGAGTTTGTGGGGCACTCTGGGGCCAACGTCCTGACTTTC | TRBV5-5 | NA | NA | TRBJ2-6
CSVDRPVRGEAFF | TGCAGCGTTGATCGTCCGGTCCGGGGGGAAGCTTTCTTT | TRBV29-1 | NA | NA | TRBJ1-1
CASSQDQNTEAFF | TGTGCCAGCAGCCAAGACCAGAACACTGAAGCTTTCTTT | TRBV14 | NA | few | TRBJ1-1
CASSQDWYSDPRESPLHF | TGTGCCAGCAGCCAAGATTGGTATTCTGACCCACGGGAATCACCCCTCCACTTT | TRBV3-1 | NA | many | TRBJ1-6
CASRLGGTGSTFF | TGTGCCAGCAGGCTAGGGGGAACCGGGTCCACTTTCTTT | TRBV12-3/TRBV12-4 | NA | NA | TRBJ1-1
CASSQARVQGQPQHF | TGTGCCAGCAGCCAAGCACGGGTCCAAGGTCAGCCCCAGCATTTT | TRBV4-2 | NA | many | TRBJ1-5
CATSRGGEPNTEAFF | TGTGCCACCAGCAGAGGAGGAGAACCTAACACTGAAGCTTTCTTT | TRBV15 | NA | few | TRBJ1-1
CASSELTSSGNTIYF | TGTGCCAGCAGTGAATTGACATCCTCTGGAAACACCATATATTTT | TRBV2 | NA | once | TRBJ1-3
CASSPRLAGQETQYF | TGTGCCAGCAGTCCTCGACTAGCGGGACAAGAGACCCAGTACTTC | TRBV12-3/TRBV12-4 | TRBD2 | NA | TRBJ2-5
CASSLQGAYEQYF | TGTGCCAGCAGCTTACAGGGGGCCTACGAGCAGTACTTC | TRBV28 | TRBD1 | many | TRBJ2-7
CASSGFLSYGYTF | TGTGCCAGCAGCGGATTTTTGAGCTATGGCTACACCTTC | TRBV13 | NA | many | TRBJ1-2
CASSLWWSQGVNEQFF | TGTGCCAGCAGTTTATGGTGGAGCCAGGGAGTAAATGAGCAGTTCTTC | TRBV27 | NA | many | TRBJ2-1
CASSQERGGYSNQPQHF | TGCGCCAGCAGCCAAGAAAGGGGAGGGTATAGCAATCAGCCCCAGCATTTT | TRBV4-1 | NA | NA | TRBJ1-5
CASSSSAETQYF | TGTGCCAGCAGTTCCTCGGCGGAGACCCAGTACTTC | TRBV12-3/TRBV12-4 | NA | few | TRBJ2-5
CSLVPLTGNTEAFF | TGCAGTTTGGTCCCGTTGACTGGGAACACTGAAGCTTTCTTT | TRBV29-1 | NA | few | TRBJ1-1
CASMLGSRTLHF | TGTGCCAGCATGTTGGGCTCCCGAACCCTCCACTTT | TRBV2 | NA | few | TRBJ1-6
CASSIDGGYGYTF | TGTGCCAGCAGCATCGACGGAGGCTATGGCTACACCTTC | TRBV9 | NA | few | TRBJ1-2
CSVARLAGGTDTQYF | TGCAGCGTGGCACGACTAGCGGGGGGCACAGATACGCAGTATTTT | TRBV29-1 | TRBD2 | many | TRBJ2-3
CASSVLAGSTDTQYF | TGTGCCAGCAGCGTACTAGCAGGTAGCACAGATACGCAGTATTTT | TRBV7-9 | NA | few | TRBJ2-3
CASSYSTGGSPLHF | TGTGCCAGCAGTTACTCGACAGGGGGATCACCCCTCCACTTT | TRBV6-5 | TRBD1 | few | TRBJ1-6
CAWSLGSTDTQYF | TGTGCCTGGAGTCTGGGGAGCACAGATACGCAGTATTTT | TRBV30 | NA | NA | TRBJ2-3
CASSLSRTLGFF | TGTGCCAGCAGCTTAAGTCGAACCCTTGGCTTCTTC | TRBV7-2 | NA | NA | TRBJ2-1